The next 10 T cell receptor beta chains were all read from a single sample in a study of blood T cell repertoires in COVID-19. Assay: immunoSEQ multiplex PCR; the TCRdb copy retains only in-frame clones and omits some. This sample has about 150,000 clones, with roughly 84% found just once. The sample taken for sequencing was peripheral blood. Receptors originate from a woman older than 75 with active or convalescent COVID-19.

The rearrangement uses TRBV20-1 and TRBJ2-3; 11 nucleotides align to TRBD2. The J segment lost 4 bases and the V segment lost 3 bases, leaving 3 bases of the junction unmatched. Germline V gene lookup returns CDR1 DFQATT and CDR2 SNEGSKA (reference sequence). This CDR3 region has 14 residues. The CDR3 is CSASSGRASDTQYF. CDR3 in DNA: TGCAGTGCTAGTAGCGGGAGGGCATCAGATACGCAGTATTTT.

The sample holds a few counts of this clone. The rearrangement links TRBV10-3 to TRBJ1-2, with TRBD1 matching 9 bases. The CDR3 has 15 amino acids. With 3 bases clipped from V and 4 bases from J, the junction kept 6 bases outside the gene matches. Germline V lookup: CDR1 ENHRY, CDR2 SYGVKD. The CDR3 here is CAISDGTGTGYGYTF. Written as DNA, the CDR3 is TGTGCCATCAGTGACGGGACAGGGACAGGCTATGGCTACACCTTC.

In its sample, this clone was seen once. This chain connects TRBV3-1 (or the pseudogene TRBV3-2) to TRBJ2-1, with 8 bases identical to TRBD2. Germline CDR1 and CDR2: LGHDT and YNNKEL (reference sequence). This CDR3 region has 17 residues. V was pared by 4 bases and J by 9 bases, with 17 bases of the junction left unmatched. The CDR3 coding sequence is TGTGCCAGCAGCCCTACTCCGGGACTAGGGGTTGGAGGTGAGCAGTTCTTC. It yields the protein CASSPTPGLGVGGEQFF.

The V call is TRBV5-6, the J call TRBJ2-7; 7 nucleotides line up with TRBD1. There are 15 residues in the CDR3. The ends lost 4 bases at V and 0 bases at J; junction bases unmatched: 7. In germline, CDR1 is SGHDT, CDR2 YYEEEE. The CDR3 bases are TGTGCCAGCAGCCTGGACAGGTTCTTCTCCTACGAGCAGTACTTC. Its translation is CASSLDRFFSYEQYF.

V and J are TRBV5-1 and TRBJ1-4; TRBD1 matches at 7 bases. The trim removed 4 bases at V and 2 bases at J, leaving 2 bases unmatched. The germline CDR1 and CDR2 sequences are SGHRS and YFSETQ. This CDR3 contains 14 residues. The CDR3 is CASSRGQTNEKLFF. CDR3 nucleotides: TGCGCCAGCAGCCGGGGACAGACTAATGAAAAACTGTTTTTT.

J is TRBJ1-2 and V is TRBV2; tentative D call: TRBD1 (6 bases). The CDR3 is 14 residues long. The ends were cut back, 6 bases at V and 3 bases at J, with 14 bases in the middle. The germline gives CDR1 SNHLY, CDR2 FYNNEI. The CDR3 reads CASREDSWDYGYTF. CDR3 DNA sequence: TGTGCCAGCAGGGAGGACAGCTGGGACTATGGCTACACCTTC.

The rearrangement joins TRBV5-1 to TRBJ1-1; D possibly corresponds to TRBD1 (5 bases). The V gene lost 1 base and the J gene lost 5 bases, with 12 bases spanning the gap. Germline-derived CDR1 and CDR2 are SGHRS and YFSETQ. The CDR3 spans 14 residues. The CDR3 sequence: CASSLKGDGTEAFF. The CDR3 DNA is TGCGCCAGCAGCTTGAAAGGGGATGGGACTGAAGCTTTCTTT.

This clone was counted ten times or more. The chain links TRBV10-3 to TRBJ2-1, with 8 nucleotides matching TRBD1. The germline gives CDR1 ENHRY, CDR2 SYGVKD. V trimming: 10 bases; J trimming: 6 bases; junction bases outside the gene matches: 2. The CDR3 contains 11 residues. The CDR3 loop is CATGTGNEQFF. DNA of the CDR3: TGTGCCACCGGGACAGGCAATGAGCAGTTCTTC.

This chain connects TRBV5-1 to TRBJ2-6; D remains ambiguous. Germline values: CDR1 SGHRS, CDR2 YFSETQ. The V end lost 0 bases, the J end lost 0 bases, and 10 bases lay between the germline ends. This CDR3 is 17 amino acids long. CDR3 sequence reads: CASSLELSGSGANVLTF. CDR3 DNA: TGCGCCAGCAGCTTGGAACTGTCGGGCTCTGGGGCCAACGTCCTGACTTTC.

This chain links TRBV4-1 with TRBJ1-1, with TRBD1 as a possible D gene (5 bases). Trimming left V 4 bases short and J 5 bases short, with 14 bases between. From germline, CDR1 is MGHRA and CDR2 YSYEKL. The CDR3 extends over 14 amino acids. The CDR3 loop is CASSRGLQLTEAFF. The DNA for the CDR3 is TGCGCCAGCAGCCGGGGCTTACAGCTAACTGAAGCTTTCTTT.